Sequencing of this T cell receptor (beta chain) was carried out in a study of blood T cells in healthy people across ages. PCR was performed a second time for about 6 to 11 cycles using a sample-barcoded 5' primer and a J-beta primer mix. Tags on each cDNA molecule came from a template-switch adaptor with 12 random nucleotides. TCRdb used MiXCR to reprocess the 5' RACE reads, holding one entry per CDR3 protein. Here the sample spans about 1.5 million distinct CDR3 sequences, about 40% being singletons. Remarks on this clonotype: Its target is unknown.

General study results and limits: In long-lived donors, naive CD4+ cell counts and diversity exceeded those of aged donors.

Sequencing was done on a sample of blood. This sequence was found in a woman aged 18-29 years in good health.

The CDR3 sequence is CSVRGATGELFF. The CDR3 DNA sequence: TGCAGCGTTCGAGGGGCAACCGGGGAGCTGTTTTTT. The chain links TRBV29-1 to TRBJ2-2; D may be TRBD1 or TRBD2 (5 bases each). This CDR3 region has 12 residues. Deletions cut 5 bases from V and 5 bases from J, with 9 bases between. Germline lookup yields CDR1 SQVTM and CDR2 ANQGSEA.